What follows are 24 T cell receptor beta chains derived from one specimen sequenced in a study of blood T cell repertoires in COVID-19. Clones were sequenced by immunoSEQ multiplex PCR, and TCRdb holds only the in-frame ones, with some missing. The data contain 250,000 to 350,000 clones, about nine tenths of them seen just once; the ten biggest clones take up 2.2%. Sequencing was carried out using peripheral blood. Source of these receptors: a woman aged 45-59 years who had recovered from COVID-19.

The chain recombines TRBV7-2 with TRBJ2-7; 8 positions match TRBD1. J was trimmed by 0 bases and V by 2 bases; bases with no gene match: 6. The CDR3 covers 16 residues. The germline V gene has CDR1 SGHTA and CDR2 FQGNSA. CDR3 protein: CASSLPGGRSSYEQYF. The CDR3 nucleotides read TGTGCCAGCAGCTTACCAGGGGGCCGTAGCTCCTACGAGCAGTACTTC.

The rearrangement joins TRBV2 to TRBJ2-7; no clear D. Germline V gene sequence: CDR1 SNHLY, CDR2 FYNNEI. Trimming removed 4 bases at V and 5 bases at J, with 6 bases between. There are 11 residues in the CDR3. The CDR3 region is CASSGRHEQYF. CDR3 DNA sequence: TGTGCCAGCAGTGGCAGGCACGAGCAGTACTTC. The full variable domain, completed using reference TRBV2 and TRBJ2-7, is EPEVTQTPSHQVTQMGQEVILRCVPISNHLYFYWYRQILGQKVEFLVSFYNNEISEKSEIFDDQFSVERPDGSNFTLKIRSTKLEDSAMYFCASSGRHEQYFGPGTRLTVT.

V usage is TRBV7-3 and J usage is TRBJ1-6; weak D call: TRBD1 (6 bases). Trimming left V 4 bases short and J 7 bases short, with 14 bases between. Germline V gene sequence: CDR1 SGHTA, CDR2 FQGTGA. The CDR3 is 15 amino acids. The CDR3 spells CASSSSTGLNSPLHF. CDR3 sequence (DNA): TGTGCCAGCAGCTCGAGTACAGGGCTAAATTCACCCCTCCACTTT.

This chain connects TRBV11-2 to TRBJ1-4; 7 bases are a match to TRBD1. There are 14 residues in the CDR3. Germline-derived CDR1 and CDR2 are SGHAT and FQNNGV. V dropped 5 bases and J dropped 6; count of bases not matched to a gene: 6. This chain's CDR3 is CASSTRDRDEKLFF. The DNA for the CDR3 is TGTGCCAGCAGCACACGGGACAGAGATGAAAAACTGTTTTTT.

This clone was observed a single time. Other DNA sequences of this sample code for an identical CDR3. The rearrangement uses TRBV10-3 and TRBJ2-3; 8 positions match TRBD1. The ends lost 6 bases at V and 3 bases at J; junction bases unmatched: 5. CDR3 size: 14 residues. Looked up from germline, CDR1 is ENHRY and CDR2 is SYGVKD. The DNA of the CDR3 is TGTGCCATCAGCACAGGGGGAGGTACAGATACGCAGTATTTT. Protein: CAISTGGGTDTQYF.

This clone was recorded once. This chain uses TRBV28 with TRBJ1-1, with a weak D call TRBD1 (6 bases). The CDR3 length is 14 residues. Germline values: CDR1 MDHEN, CDR2 SYDVKM. V lost 5 bases, J lost 3 bases, and 13 bases lay in between. As DNA, the CDR3 is TGTGCCAGCAGTCCCGGACAGCCATACACTGAAGCTTTCTTT. It specifies CASSPGQPYTEAFF.

The chain uses TRBV5-5 and TRBJ2-1, with TRBD1 as a possible D gene (6 bases). This CDR3 is 14 amino acids long. Germline V gene sequence: CDR1 SGHKS, CDR2 YYEKEE (reference sequence). V was shortened by 2 bases and J by 5 bases, with 11 bases between the two germline ends. In nucleotides, the CDR3 is TGTGCCAGCAGCTTCATAGCAGGGGACAATGAGCAGTTCTTC. Its protein is CASSFIAGDNEQFF.

The chain has TRBV11-3 and TRBJ2-1; D might be TRBD1 (7 bases). The germline gives CDR1 SGHNT, CDR2 YENEEA. With 11 bases removed from V and 5 bases from J, the gap between germline ends came to 13 bases. The CDR3 length is 12 residues. The CDR3 bases are TGTGCCTCCAGGGGGGTGAACAATGAGCAGTTCTTC. Amino acids: CASRGVNNEQFF.

V gene TRBV19 combines with J gene TRBJ2-7, with D possibly being TRBD2 (6 bases). V lost 8 bases, J lost 0 bases, and 11 bases lay in between. The CDR3 length is 13 residues. Germline CDR1 LNHDA, CDR2 SQIVND (reference sequence). CDR3 sequence reads: CASARENSYEQYF. CDR3 nucleotide sequence: TGTGCCAGTGCCCGGGAGAACTCCTACGAGCAGTACTTC.

The chain recombines TRBV10-3 with TRBJ2-7; D might be TRBD2 (5 bases). CDR1 and CDR2 (germline): ENHRY, SYGVKD. V lost 6 bases to trimming and J lost 5 bases, with 14 bases between them. The CDR3 totals 13 residues. The CDR3 bases are TGTGCCATCAGAGAGACGGGGAAGGACGAGCAGTACTTC. This sequence encodes CAIRETGKDEQYF.

The chain recombines TRBV5-1 with TRBJ1-2; D ambiguous. The germline V gene has CDR1 SGHRS and CDR2 YFSETQ. V was shortened by 2 bases and J by 3 bases, with 14 bases between the two germline ends. The CDR3 is 15 amino acids. CDR3 nucleotide sequence: TGCGCCAGCAGCTTTATGGGTTCCCGGGACTATGGCTACACCTTC. This codes for CASSFMGSRDYGYTF. The variable domain in full, with the rest retrieved from reference TRBV5-1 and TRBJ1-2, is KAGVTQTPRYLIKTRGQQVTLSCSPISGHRSVSWYQQTPGQGLQFLFEYFSETQRNKGNFPGRFSGRQFSNSRSEMNVSTLELGDSALYLCASSFMGSRDYGYTFGSGTRLTVV.

The J gene is TRBJ2-3, the V gene TRBV19; D is possibly TRBD1 (6 bases). With 1 base removed from V and 4 bases from J, the gap between germline ends came to 15 bases. Germline V lookup: CDR1 LNHDA, CDR2 SQIVND (reference sequence). The CDR3 contains 16 residues. The CDR3 here is CASSIGTGSIADTQYF. Written as DNA, the CDR3 is TGTGCCAGTAGTATAGGAACAGGGTCAATAGCAGATACGCAGTATTTT.

This chain links TRBV19 with TRBJ1-5; TRBD1 matches at 9 bases. CDR3 length: 22 residues. V gave up 2 bases and J gave up 4 bases; unmatched junction bases: 24. Germline CDR1 reads LNHDA; CDR2 reads SQIVND (reference sequence). Written as DNA, the CDR3 is TGTGCCAGTAGTATACGAGGGTACGAGACCGGGACAGGGAGTTATGGTAATCAGCCCCAGCATTTT. This codes for CASSIRGYETGTGSYGNQPQHF.

This sequence joins TRBV5-4 and TRBJ2-5, with unresolved D. The germline V and J ends were trimmed by 0 bases and 1 base, with 13 bases remaining between them. In germline, CDR1 is SGHNT, CDR2 YYREEE (reference sequence). There are 16 residues in the CDR3. In DNA, the CDR3 is TGTGCCAGCAGCTTGGAGCCAGGTCCCCGCCAAGAGACCCAGTACTTC. Protein product: CASSLEPGPRQETQYF.

V usage is TRBV30 and J usage is TRBJ1-2, with D perhaps TRBD1 (6 bases). Trimming shortened V by 8 bases and J by 2 bases, and 15 bases separated the two germline ends. The germline CDR1 and CDR2 sequences are GTSNPN and SVGIG (reference sequence). The CDR3 is 13 residues long. As DNA, the CDR3 is TGTGCCCTTGACGGGGGGCTAAACTATGGCTACACCTTC. It encodes CALDGGLNYGYTF.

V and J are TRBV2 and TRBJ2-7; TRBD2 aligns across 9 bases. With 6 bases clipped from V and 4 bases from J, the junction kept 16 bases outside the gene matches. Germline loops: CDR1 SNHLY, CDR2 FYNNEI. The CDR3 extends over 17 amino acids. DNA for the CDR3: TGTGCCAGCAGCCCAAACCCCCTAGCGGGGATTGGGTACGAGCAGTACTTC. Protein product: CASSPNPLAGIGYEQYF.

This clone has only a few counts. The rearrangement uses TRBV20-1 and TRBJ1-1, with 10 bases matching TRBD1. Germline values: CDR1 DFQATT, CDR2 SNEGSKA (reference sequence). V was clipped by 3 bases and J by 11 bases; unmatched bases: 9. The CDR3 contains 13 residues. The CDR3 here is CSASVDRGLYAFF. CDR3 DNA: TGCAGTGCTAGTGTCGACAGGGGGCTATATGCTTTCTTT.

This chain connects TRBV19 to TRBJ1-2, with D uncertain. The germline V and J ends were trimmed by 3 bases and 5 bases, with 10 bases remaining between them. Germline V gives CDR1 LNHDA, CDR2 SQIVND (reference sequence). The CDR3 is 13 amino acids. The CDR3 region has the DNA TGTGCCAGTAGTATCGGTGAGGGTTATGGCTACACCTTC. Translation: CASSIGEGYGYTF.

The genes are TRBV3-1 (or the pseudogene TRBV3-2) and TRBJ2-2; 11 bases line up with TRBD2. This CDR3 comprises 15 residues. After removal of 4 bases from V and 3 bases from J, the junction contained 1 base not matched to a gene. Germline V gene lookup returns CDR1 LGHDT and CDR2 YNNKEL (reference sequence). This CDR3 is CASSPLAGDTGELFF. CDR3 in DNA: TGTGCCAGCAGCCCACTAGCGGGAGACACCGGGGAGCTGTTTTTT.

The CDR3 region is CASSPGLANNSPLHF. CDR3 DNA sequence: TGTGCCAGCAGCCCCGGGTTAGCGAATAATTCACCCCTCCACTTT. The V and J genes are TRBV7-2 and TRBJ1-6; D gene unclear. Germline V gene data show CDR1 as SGHTA and CDR2 as FQGNSA. V lost 5 bases and J lost 5, with 13 bases in between. This CDR3 contains 15 residues.

The chain is built from TRBV6-1 and TRBJ2-1, with D possibly TRBD2 on 6 matching bases. The V and J ends lost 2 bases and 9 bases respectively, with 20 bases between them. Germline V CDR1 and CDR2: MNHNS, SASEGT. The length of the CDR3 is 16 residues. CDR3 nucleotide sequence: TGTGCCAGCAGTGAATTAGGAGGGTTTTTGGTCGGTGAGCAGTTCTTC. It codes for CASSELGGFLVGEQFF.

The chain employs TRBV30 and TRBJ2-5, with 9 positions matching TRBD2. Trimming took 3 bases from V and 2 from J; bases not matched to a gene: 7. The V gene's germline CDR1 is GTSNPN and CDR2 SVGIG (reference sequence). This CDR3 has 15 residues. The CDR3 protein is CAWRAPGLAQETQYF. The CDR3 coding sequence is TGTGCCTGGAGGGCGCCCGGACTAGCGCAAGAGACCCAGTACTTC.

The chain carries TRBV9 and TRBJ2-6, with D hard to call. The CDR3 is made up of 12 amino acids. Trimming removed 4 bases from V and 6 bases from J, with 5 bases in between. Germline loops: CDR1 SGDLS, CDR2 YYNGEE. The CDR3 DNA reads as TGTGCCAGCAGCAGCCCGGCCAACGTCCTGACTTTC. Its protein product is CASSSPANVLTF.

The V gene is TRBV7-8, the J gene TRBJ2-1, with 10 positions matching TRBD1. J was trimmed by 3 bases and V by 5 bases; bases with no gene match: 7. The V gene's germline CDR1 is SGHVS and CDR2 FQNEAQ. This CDR3 comprises 16 residues. CDR3 bases: TGTGCCAGCAGCCCGGGACAGGGGAAGAGCTACAATGAGCAGTTCTTC. It codes for CASSPGQGKSYNEQFF.